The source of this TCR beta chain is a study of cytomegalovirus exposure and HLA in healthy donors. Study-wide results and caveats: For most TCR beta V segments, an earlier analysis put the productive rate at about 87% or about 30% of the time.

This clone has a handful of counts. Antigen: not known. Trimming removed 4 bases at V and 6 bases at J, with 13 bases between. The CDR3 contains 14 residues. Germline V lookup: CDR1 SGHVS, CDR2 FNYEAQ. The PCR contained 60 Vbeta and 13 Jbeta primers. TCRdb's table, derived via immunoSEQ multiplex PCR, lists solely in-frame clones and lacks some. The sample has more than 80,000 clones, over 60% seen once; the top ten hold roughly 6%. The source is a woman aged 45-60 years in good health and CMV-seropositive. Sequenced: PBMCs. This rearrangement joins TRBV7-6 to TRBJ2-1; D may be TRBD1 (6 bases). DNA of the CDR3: TGTGCCAGCAGCTCCGCCGACAGGAGCAATGAGCAGTTCTTC. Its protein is CASSSADRSNEQFF.